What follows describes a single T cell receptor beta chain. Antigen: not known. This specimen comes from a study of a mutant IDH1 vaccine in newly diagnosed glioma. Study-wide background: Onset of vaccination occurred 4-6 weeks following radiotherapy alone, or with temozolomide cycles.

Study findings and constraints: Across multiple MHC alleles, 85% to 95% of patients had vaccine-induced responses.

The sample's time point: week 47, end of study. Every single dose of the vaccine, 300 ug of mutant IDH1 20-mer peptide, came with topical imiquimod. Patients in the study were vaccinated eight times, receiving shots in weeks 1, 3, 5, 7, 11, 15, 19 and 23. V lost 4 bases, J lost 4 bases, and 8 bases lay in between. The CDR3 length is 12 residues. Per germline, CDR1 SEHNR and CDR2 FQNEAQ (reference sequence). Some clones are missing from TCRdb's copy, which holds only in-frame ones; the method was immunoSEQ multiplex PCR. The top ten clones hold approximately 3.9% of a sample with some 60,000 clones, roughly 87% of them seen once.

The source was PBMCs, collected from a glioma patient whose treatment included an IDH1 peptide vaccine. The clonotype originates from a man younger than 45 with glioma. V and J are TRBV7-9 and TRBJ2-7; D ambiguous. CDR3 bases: TGTGCCAGCAGCTCATCAGGTTACGAGCAGTACTTC. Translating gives CASSSSGYEQYF. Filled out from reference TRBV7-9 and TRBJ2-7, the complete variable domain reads DTGVSQNPRHKITKRGQNVTFRCDPISEHNRLYWYRQTLGQGPEFLTYFQNEAQLEKSRLLSDRFSAERPKGSFSTLEIQRTEQGDSAMYLCASSSSGYEQYFGPGTRLTVT.